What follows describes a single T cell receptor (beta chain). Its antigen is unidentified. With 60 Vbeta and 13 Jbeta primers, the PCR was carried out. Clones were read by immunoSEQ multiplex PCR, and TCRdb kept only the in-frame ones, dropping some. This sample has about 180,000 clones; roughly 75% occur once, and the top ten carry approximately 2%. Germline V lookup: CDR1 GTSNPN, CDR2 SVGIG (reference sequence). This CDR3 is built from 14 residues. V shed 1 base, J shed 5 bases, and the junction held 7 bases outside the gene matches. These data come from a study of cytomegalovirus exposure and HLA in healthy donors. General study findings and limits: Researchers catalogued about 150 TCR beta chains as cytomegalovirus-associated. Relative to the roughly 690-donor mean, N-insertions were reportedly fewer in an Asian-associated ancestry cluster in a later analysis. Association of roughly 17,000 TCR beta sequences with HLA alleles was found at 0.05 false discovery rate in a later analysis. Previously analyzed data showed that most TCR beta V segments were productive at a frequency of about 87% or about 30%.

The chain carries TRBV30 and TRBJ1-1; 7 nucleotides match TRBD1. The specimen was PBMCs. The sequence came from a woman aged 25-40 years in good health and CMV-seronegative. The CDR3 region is CAWSGGQGGTEAFF. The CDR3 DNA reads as TGTGCCTGGAGTGGCGGGCAGGGGGGTACTGAAGCTTTCTTT.